This T cell receptor (beta chain) was observed in a study of T cells in Graves' hyperthyroidism and ophthalmopathy. V was pared by 6 bases and J by 0 bases, with 15 bases of the junction left unmatched. The CDR3 runs to 18 residues. The germline V gene encodes CDR1 MNHNS and CDR2 SASEGT. Aged 18 to 65, the patients had hyperthyroidism that was newly diagnosed and had lasted under 2 months. PBMCs were collected from an approximately 9.3 ml volume of fresh peripheral blood. TCR beta CDR3 regions were amplified from RNA. Primed by the HTBI set, a first-round RT-PCR was run on the TCR CDR3. Each CDR3 protein gets one entry after TCRdb re-called the multiplex PCR reads with MiXCR. The data contain 340,000 or so distinct CDR3 sequences, around a fifth of them singletons. Findings of the study overall: The model's output predicted ophthalmopathy at a median of roughly 6.9 months prior to onset.

This clonotype showed up many times. What it binds is not known. The source of this sequence is a woman in her 50s with Graves' hyperthyroidism. The V and J genes are TRBV6-1 and TRBJ1-1; 8 bases agree with TRBD1. Sequenced input: blood. Here the CDR3 DNA reads TGTGCCAGCAGCCCTGGACAAATAGCAGGGGGCATGAACACTGAAGCTTTCTTT. Translation gives CASSPGQIAGGMNTEAFF.